These T cell receptor beta chains were read from a single sample in a study of CD8+ T cells in alopecia areata. Sequenced by immunoSEQ multiplex PCR; TCRdb stores in-frame clones only, minus some. The repertoire holds about 220,000 clones, with more than 45% as singletons. The input for sequencing was CD4+ T cells sorted from blood, taken at week 4, from a patient treated with tofacitinib. The source is a human donor with alopecia areata. CDR3s include the opening cysteine and the closing phenylalanine or tryptophan. A D gene is named only where the DNA matches it firmly. Size values are once, few and many counts, or a class for expanded clones, and some rows have none.

TRBV9	TRBJ2-1	TRBD2	NA	CASSAHRGAGGHEQFF	TGTGCCAGCAGTGCCCACCGGGGAGCGGGGGGCCATGAGCAGTTCTTC
TRBV18	TRBJ2-1	NA	few	CASSQYEQFF	TGTGCCAGCTCACAATATGAGCAGTTCTTC
TRBV30	TRBJ2-7	NA	NA	CAWSAQTVTYEQYF	TGTGCCTGGAGTGCACAGACAGTTACCTACGAGCAGTACTTC
TRBV10-1	TRBJ2-7	NA	NA	CASSRKTAGEQYF	TGCGCCAGCAGTAGGAAAACGGCGGGCGAGCAGTACTTC
TRBV7-3	TRBJ2-1	TRBD2	NA	CASSPSSGFSNEQFF	TGTGCCAGCAGTCCCTCTAGCGGGTTCTCCAATGAGCAGTTCTTC
TRBV30	TRBJ1-2	TRBD1	once	CAWSATGVYGYTF	TGTGCCTGGAGCGCGACAGGGGTCTATGGCTACACCTTC
TRBV15	TRBJ1-4	NA	few	CATREVNNEKLFF	TGTGCCACCAGGGAGGTGAATAATGAAAAACTGTTTTTT
TRBV7-8	TRBJ2-7	TRBD1	few	CAVGRDRGDF	TGTGCAGTCGGGCGGGACAGGGGAGACTTC
TRBV6-1	TRBJ2-2	NA	NA	CASSERMGLTGELFF	TGTGCCAGCAGTGAAAGAATGGGGTTGACCGGGGAGCTGTTTTTT
TRBV29-1	TRBJ1-1	NA	NA	CSVQGSTEAFF	TGCAGCGTTCAGGGGAGCACTGAAGCTTTCTTT
TRBV30	TRBJ2-5	TRBD1	NA	CAWSAVDRGKGTQYF	TGTGCCTGGAGCGCGGTCGACAGGGGCAAAGGGACCCAGTACTTC
TRBV2	TRBJ2-4	NA	few	CASSLETEYF	TGTGCCAGCAGTCTAGAGACGGAGTACTTC
TRBV7-2	TRBJ1-1	NA	few	CASIWTPTSNTEAFF	TGTGCCAGCATATGGACACCCACCTCGAACACTGAAGCTTTCTTT
TRBV29-1	TRBJ2-3	NA	NA	CSVEEATGRGTDTQYF	TGCAGCGTTGAGGAAGCGACAGGACGGGGCACAGATACGCAGTATTTT